This T cell receptor (beta chain) was sequenced during a study of molecular identifiers for immune sequencing clone quantification. At the level of the study: Replicate experiments took RNA from 20,000 or 100,000 naive CD8 cells, divided it five ways and sequenced four.

Overall study findings and caveats: Molecules of identical TCR sharing a barcode could underestimate highly expanded clone sizes. Naive cells had under 1% of molecules in clones above 20 RNA copies, effectors over 99%.

There are many counts of this clonotype. Its antigen is as yet unknown. Via MiXCR, TCRdb re-called the PCR reads, giving one row per CDR3 protein. The table records 490,000 or so distinct CDR3 sequences, about 20% of them present only once. V was cut by 1 base and J by 0 bases, with 19 bases left in between. Per the germline V gene, CDR1 is LGHNA and CDR2 is YSLEER. CDR3 length: 18 amino acids. The clonotype comes from a human donor in good health. Some libraries in this study had Jurkat cell RNA spiked in. This chain links TRBV4-3 with TRBJ2-7, with D possibly matching TRBD1 (7 bases). Input material: naive CD8+ T cells from blood, with Jurkat cell RNA spiked in. Sample subset: FACS-sorted CD8+CD4-CCR7+CD45RA+ naive T cells. In DNA, the CDR3 is TGCGCCAGCAGCCAAGTTCAGGGGGGACCGTACCGCTCCTACGAGCAGTACTTC. Encoded protein: CASSQVQGGPYRSYEQYF.